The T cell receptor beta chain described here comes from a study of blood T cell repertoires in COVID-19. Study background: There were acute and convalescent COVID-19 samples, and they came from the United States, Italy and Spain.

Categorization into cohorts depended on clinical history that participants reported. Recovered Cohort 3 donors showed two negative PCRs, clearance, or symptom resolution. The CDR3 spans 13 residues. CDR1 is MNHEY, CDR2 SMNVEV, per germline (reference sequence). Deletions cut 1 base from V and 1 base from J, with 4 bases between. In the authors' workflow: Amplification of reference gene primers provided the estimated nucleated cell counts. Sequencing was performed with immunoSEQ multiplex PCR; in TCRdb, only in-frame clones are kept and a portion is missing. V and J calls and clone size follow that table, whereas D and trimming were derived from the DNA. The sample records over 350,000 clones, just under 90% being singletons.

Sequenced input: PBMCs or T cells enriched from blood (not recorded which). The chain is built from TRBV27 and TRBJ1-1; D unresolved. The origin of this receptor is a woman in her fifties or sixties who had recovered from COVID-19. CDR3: CASSLFGNTEAFF. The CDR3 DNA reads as TGTGCCAGCAGTTTATTCGGGAACACTGAAGCTTTCTTT.